The 2 T cell receptor beta chains listed next were all sequenced from one sample in a study of blood T cell repertoires in COVID-19. The data were produced by immunoSEQ multiplex PCR, yet TCRdb's version contains in-frame clones alone and is incomplete. The sample lists 88,000 or so clones, roughly 90% occurring once. The sample comprised peripheral blood. Every receptor here comes from a man aged 60 to 69 with acute or convalescent COVID-19.

The chain couples TRBV29-1 to TRBJ1-1; 10 bases line up with TRBD1. The CDR3 is 15 amino acids. From germline, CDR1 is SQVTM and CDR2 ANQGSEA. J gave up 6 bases and V 6 bases, and 13 bases lay outside the gene matches. The CDR3 DNA reads TGCAGCGTGAAAACAGGACAGGGGGATGTATCTGAAGCTTTCTTT. This encodes CSVKTGQGDVSEAFF.

In its sample, this clone was seen once. The rearrangement joins TRBV27 to TRBJ1-1; D perhaps matches TRBD1 (5 bases). Trimming pared 3 bases from V and 7 bases from J, leaving 9 bases between. This CDR3 contains 12 residues. Germline CDR1 and CDR2: MNHEY and SMNVEV (reference sequence). The CDR3 sequence: CASSFHRGEAFF. CDR3 in DNA: TGTGCCAGCAGTTTTCATAGGGGTGAAGCTTTCTTT.